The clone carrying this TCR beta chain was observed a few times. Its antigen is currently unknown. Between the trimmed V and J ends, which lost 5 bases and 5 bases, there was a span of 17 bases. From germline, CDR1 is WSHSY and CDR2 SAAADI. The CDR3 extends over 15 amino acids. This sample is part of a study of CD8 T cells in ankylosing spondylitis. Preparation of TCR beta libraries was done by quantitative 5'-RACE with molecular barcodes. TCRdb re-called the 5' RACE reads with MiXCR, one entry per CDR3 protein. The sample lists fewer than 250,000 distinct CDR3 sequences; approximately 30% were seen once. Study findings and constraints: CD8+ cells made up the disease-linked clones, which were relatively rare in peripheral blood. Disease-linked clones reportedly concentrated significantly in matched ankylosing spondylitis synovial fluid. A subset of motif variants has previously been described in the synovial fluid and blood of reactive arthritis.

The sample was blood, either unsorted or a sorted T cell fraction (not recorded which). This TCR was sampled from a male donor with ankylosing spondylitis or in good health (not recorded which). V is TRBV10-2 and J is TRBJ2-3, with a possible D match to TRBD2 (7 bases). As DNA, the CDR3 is TGCGCCAGCAGTAGGGGGGGCAGGGGTGGAGATACGCAGTATTTT. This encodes CASSRGGRGGDTQYF.